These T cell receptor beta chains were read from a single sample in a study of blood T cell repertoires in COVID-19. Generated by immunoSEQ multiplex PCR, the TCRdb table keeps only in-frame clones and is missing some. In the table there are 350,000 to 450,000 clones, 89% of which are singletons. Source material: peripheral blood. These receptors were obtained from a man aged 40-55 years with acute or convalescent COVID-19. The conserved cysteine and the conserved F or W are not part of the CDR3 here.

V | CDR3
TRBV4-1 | ASSPVYSGSNQPQH
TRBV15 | ATSPNAGAQGYT
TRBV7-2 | ASSLVTSTSETYEQY
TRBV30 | AWRMTGGDGGYT
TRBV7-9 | ASSLRSDSYYT
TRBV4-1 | ASSRTSGRRENEQF
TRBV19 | ASSPGPPDYEQY
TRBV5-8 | ASSPRSGTSTDTQY
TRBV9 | ASSDPGQAI
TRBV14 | ASSPGTRGYEQY
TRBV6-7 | ASSYLGQLLLSNQPQH
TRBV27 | ASSLGLNQPQH
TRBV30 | AWSVSPSSYEQY
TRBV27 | ASSPRAGGTYGYT
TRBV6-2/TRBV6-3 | ASSAGGSSYEQY
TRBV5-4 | ASSLDRTATEAF
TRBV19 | ASSITGGVISTDTQY
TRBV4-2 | ASNPGTGVGGYT
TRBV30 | AWTLTGGWTQY
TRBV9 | ASSVEGREGDEQF
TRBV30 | AWDSGGASNEQF
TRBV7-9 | ASSSYWETTNEKLF
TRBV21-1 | ASRTGGWNQPQH
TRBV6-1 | ASSEAGGGTEAF
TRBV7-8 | ASSQHTSNQPQH
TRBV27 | ASSLWTGTEAF
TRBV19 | ASSIEAGGAKNIQY
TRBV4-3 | ASSQDRPDRGTSPLH
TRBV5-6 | ASSPGQQYEQY
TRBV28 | ASTLAGGPYNEQF
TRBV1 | TSSSGRGGAGNEQF
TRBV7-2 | ASRAVLGGELF
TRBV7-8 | ASSYANLGQGPYNEQF
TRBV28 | ASSSTGKGAF
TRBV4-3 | ASSQSSLYEKLF
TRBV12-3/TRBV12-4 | ASSPGTDYEQY
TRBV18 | ASSPTTGNPQH
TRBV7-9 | ASSDTGQSLSNTEAF
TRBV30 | ACRKDRVSTEAF
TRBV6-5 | ASSGNSPLH
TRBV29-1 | SVQGRASYEQY
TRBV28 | ASSNGQGVTEAF
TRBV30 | SQRRLAGADTQY
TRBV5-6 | ASSWRLAGGLDTQY
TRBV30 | AWSRGTRVGGYT
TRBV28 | ASSSPSPGTRPYEQY
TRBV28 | ASSFNYRGYYGYT
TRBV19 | ASSIGRDAYNEQF
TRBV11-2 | ASSPGTGFGYT
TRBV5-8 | ASNVAYTGELF
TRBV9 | ASSVQGSYNSPLH
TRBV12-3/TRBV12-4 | ASSSDGTYEQY
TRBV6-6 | ASSTDSIYGYT
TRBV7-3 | ASSLNPGGSGNTIY
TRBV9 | ASSVRGRAFDTIY
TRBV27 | ATGPRGGGNEQF
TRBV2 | ASIGELRNTIY
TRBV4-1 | ASSQPGQVGSPLH
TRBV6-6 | ASSYTGRRTNTEAF